This record covers a single TCR beta chain. This CDR3 has 15 amino acids. Trimming pared 3 bases from V and 4 bases from J, leaving 12 bases between. Germline loops: CDR1 MNHNS, CDR2 SASEGT. Clones were sequenced by immunoSEQ multiplex PCR, and TCRdb holds only the in-frame ones, with some missing. The sample lists 75,000 to 80,000 clones; over 80% were seen once. The sample is drawn from a study of OX40 agonist ivuxolimab in advanced cancers. V gene TRBV6-1 combines with J gene TRBJ1-4; maybe TRBD1 (5 bases). The TCR was taken from an adult with an advanced solid tumor such as melanoma, head and neck, liver or kidney cancer. The sample in question was CD4+ or CD8+ T cells sorted from blood, obtained in a trial of the OX40 agonist ivuxolimab. The CDR3 DNA is TGTGCCAGCAGTGATTTGGGGGAGGGTAATGAAAAACTGTTTTTT. Its translation is CASSDLGEGNEKLFF.